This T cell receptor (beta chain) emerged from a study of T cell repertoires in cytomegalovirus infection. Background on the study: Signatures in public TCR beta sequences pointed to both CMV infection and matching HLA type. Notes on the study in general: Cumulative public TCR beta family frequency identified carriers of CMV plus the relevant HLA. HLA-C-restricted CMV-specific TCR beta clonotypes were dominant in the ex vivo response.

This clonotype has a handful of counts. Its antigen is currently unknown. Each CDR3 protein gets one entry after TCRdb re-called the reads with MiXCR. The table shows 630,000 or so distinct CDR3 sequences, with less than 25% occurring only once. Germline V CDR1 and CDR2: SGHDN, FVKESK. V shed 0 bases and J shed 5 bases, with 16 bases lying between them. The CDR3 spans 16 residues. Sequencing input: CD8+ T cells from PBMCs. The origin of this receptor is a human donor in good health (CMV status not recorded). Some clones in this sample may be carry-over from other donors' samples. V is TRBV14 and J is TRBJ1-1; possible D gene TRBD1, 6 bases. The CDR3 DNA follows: TGTGCCAGCAGCCAAGAAAGGGTCGGACAGAGTACTGAAGCTTTCTTT. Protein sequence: CASSQERVGQSTEAFF.